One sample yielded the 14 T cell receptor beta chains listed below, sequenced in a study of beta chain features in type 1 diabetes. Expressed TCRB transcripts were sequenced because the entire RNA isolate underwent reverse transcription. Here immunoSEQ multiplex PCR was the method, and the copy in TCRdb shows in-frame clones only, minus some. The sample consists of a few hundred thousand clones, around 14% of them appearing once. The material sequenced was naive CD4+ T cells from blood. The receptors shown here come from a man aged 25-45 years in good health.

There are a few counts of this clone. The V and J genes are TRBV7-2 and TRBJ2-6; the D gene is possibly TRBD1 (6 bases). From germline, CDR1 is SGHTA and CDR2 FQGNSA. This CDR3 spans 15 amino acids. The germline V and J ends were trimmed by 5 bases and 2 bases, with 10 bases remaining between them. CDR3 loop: CASSEQGTGANVLTF. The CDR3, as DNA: TGTGCCAGCAGCGAACAGGGAACTGGGGCCAACGTCCTGACTTTC.

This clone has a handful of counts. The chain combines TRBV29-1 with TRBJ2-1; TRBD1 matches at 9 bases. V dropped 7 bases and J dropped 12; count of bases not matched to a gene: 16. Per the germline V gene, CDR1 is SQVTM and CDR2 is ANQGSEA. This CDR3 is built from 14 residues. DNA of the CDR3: TGCAGCGAGACCACCGGGACAGGGCCGTTCGGGCAGTTCTTC. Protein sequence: CSETTGTGPFGQFF.

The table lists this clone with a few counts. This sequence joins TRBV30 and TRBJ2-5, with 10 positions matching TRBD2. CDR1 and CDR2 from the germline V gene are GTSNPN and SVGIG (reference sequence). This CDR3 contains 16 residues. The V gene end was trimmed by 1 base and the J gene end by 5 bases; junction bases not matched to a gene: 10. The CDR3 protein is CAWSDGLAGEMETQYF. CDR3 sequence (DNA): TGTGCCTGGAGTGATGGGCTAGCGGGAGAGATGGAGACCCAGTACTTC.

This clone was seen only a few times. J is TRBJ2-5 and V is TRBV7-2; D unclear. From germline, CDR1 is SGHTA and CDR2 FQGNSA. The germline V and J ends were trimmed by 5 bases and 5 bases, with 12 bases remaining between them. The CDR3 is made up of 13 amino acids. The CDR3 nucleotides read TGTGCCAGCAGCCCTTGGTTGGGGGAGACCCAGTACTTC. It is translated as CASSPWLGETQYF.

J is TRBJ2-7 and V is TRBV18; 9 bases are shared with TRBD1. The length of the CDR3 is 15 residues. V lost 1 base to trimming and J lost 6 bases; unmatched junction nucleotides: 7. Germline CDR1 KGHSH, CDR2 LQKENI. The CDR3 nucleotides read TGTGCCAGCTCACCACTTGGACAGGGGATGAGCGAGCAGTACTTC. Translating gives CASSPLGQGMSEQYF.

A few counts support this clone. CDR3 sequence: CAISGVVREQFF. The CDR3 coding sequence is TGTGCCATCAGTGGAGTCGTCCGTGAGCAGTTCTTC. The rearrangement links TRBV10-3 to TRBJ2-1; no reliable D call. CDR3 size: 12 residues. The V and J ends lost 4 bases and 9 bases respectively, with 10 bases between them. The germline gives CDR1 ENHRY, CDR2 SYGVKD.

CDR3 bases: TGTGCCAGCAGCGTACAACAGGGGGGAAATGAAAAACTGTTTTTT. Its protein is CASSVQQGGNEKLFF. The V call is TRBV9, the J call TRBJ1-4, with 8 nucleotides matching TRBD1. Losses at the gene ends were 1 base for V and 5 bases for J; bases not matched to a gene: 4. CDR3 size: 15 residues. From germline, CDR1 is SGDLS and CDR2 YYNGEE. The complete variable domain, with remaining parts taken from reference TRBV9 and TRBJ1-4, reads DSGVTQTPKHLITATGQRVTLRCSPRSGDLSVYWYQQSLDQGLQFLIQYYNGEERAKGNILERFSAQQFPDLHSELNLSSLELGDSALYFCASSVQQGGNEKLFFGSGTQLSVL.

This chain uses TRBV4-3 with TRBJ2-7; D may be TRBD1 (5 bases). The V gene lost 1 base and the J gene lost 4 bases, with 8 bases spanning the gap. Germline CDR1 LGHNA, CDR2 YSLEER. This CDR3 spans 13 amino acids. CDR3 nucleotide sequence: TGCGCCAGCAGCCAAGGGAAGGGGTACGAGCAGTACTTC. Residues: CASSQGKGYEQYF.

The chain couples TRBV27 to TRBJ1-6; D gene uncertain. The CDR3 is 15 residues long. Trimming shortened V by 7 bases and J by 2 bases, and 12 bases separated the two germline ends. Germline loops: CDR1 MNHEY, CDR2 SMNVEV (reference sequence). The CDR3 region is CASNRGGTYNSPLHF. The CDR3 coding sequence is TGTGCCAGCAACCGGGGTGGGACCTATAATTCACCCCTCCACTTT.

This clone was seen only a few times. CDR3 coding DNA: TGCGCCAGCAGCCAATTACTAGCGGGGAGGGCAGATACGCAGTATTTT. It translates to CASSQLLAGRADTQYF. V and J are TRBV4-3 and TRBJ2-3, with 10 bases aligning to TRBD2. V lost 2 bases and J lost 4; bases outside the gene matches: 6. CDR1 is LGHNA and CDR2 is YSLEER in the germline V gene. This CDR3 spans 16 amino acids.

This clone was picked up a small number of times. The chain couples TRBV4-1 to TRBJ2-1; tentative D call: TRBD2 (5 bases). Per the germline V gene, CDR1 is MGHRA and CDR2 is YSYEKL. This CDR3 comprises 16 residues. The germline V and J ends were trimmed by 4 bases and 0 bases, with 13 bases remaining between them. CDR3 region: CASSRLGLTSYNEQFF. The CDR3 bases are TGCGCCAGCAGCCGTCTCGGACTCACCTCCTACAATGAGCAGTTCTTC.

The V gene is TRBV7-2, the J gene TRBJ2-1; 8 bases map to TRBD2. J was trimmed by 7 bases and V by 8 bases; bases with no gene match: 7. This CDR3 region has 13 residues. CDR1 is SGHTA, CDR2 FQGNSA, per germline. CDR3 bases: TGTGCCAGCGTGGGACTAGGGTCAAATGAGCAGTTCTTC. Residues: CASVGLGSNEQFF. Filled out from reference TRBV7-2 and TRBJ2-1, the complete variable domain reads GAGVSQSPSNKVTEKGKDVELRCDPISGHTALYWYRQSLGQGLEFLIYFQGNSAPDKSGLPSDRFSAERTGGSVSTLTIQRTQQEDSAVYLCASVGLGSNEQFFGPGTRLTVL.

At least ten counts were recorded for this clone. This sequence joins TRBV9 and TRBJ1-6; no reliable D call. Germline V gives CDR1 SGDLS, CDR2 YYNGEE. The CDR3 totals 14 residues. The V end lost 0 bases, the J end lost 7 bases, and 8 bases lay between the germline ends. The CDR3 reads CASSVGWENSPLHF. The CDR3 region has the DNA TGTGCCAGCAGCGTAGGCTGGGAAAATTCACCCCTCCACTTT.

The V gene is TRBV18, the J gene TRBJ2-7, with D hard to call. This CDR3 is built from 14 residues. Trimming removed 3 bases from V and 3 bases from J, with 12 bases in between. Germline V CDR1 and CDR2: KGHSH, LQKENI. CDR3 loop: CASSPLVGNYEQYV. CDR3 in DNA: TGTGCCAGCTCACCCTTGGTAGGGAACTACGAGCAGTACGTC.